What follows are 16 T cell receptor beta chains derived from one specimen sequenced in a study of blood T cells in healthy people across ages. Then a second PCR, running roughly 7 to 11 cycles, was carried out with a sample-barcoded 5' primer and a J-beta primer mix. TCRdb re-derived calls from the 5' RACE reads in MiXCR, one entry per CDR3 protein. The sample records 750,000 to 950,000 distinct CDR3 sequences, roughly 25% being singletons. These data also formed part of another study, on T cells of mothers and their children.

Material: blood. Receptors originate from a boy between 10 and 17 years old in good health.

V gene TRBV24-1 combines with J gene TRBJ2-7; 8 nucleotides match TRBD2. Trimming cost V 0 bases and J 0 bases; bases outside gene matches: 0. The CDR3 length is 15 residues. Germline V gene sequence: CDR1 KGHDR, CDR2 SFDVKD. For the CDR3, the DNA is TGTGCCACCAGTGATTTGCGGGGGGGCTCCTACGAGCAGTACTTC. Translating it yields CATSDLRGGSYEQYF.

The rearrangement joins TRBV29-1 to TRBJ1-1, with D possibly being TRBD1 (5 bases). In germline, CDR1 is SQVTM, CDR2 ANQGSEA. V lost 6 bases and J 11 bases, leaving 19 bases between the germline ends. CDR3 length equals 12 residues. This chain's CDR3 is CSVPGDSGRAFF. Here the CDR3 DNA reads TGCAGCGTCCCCGGGGACTCCGGGAGGGCTTTCTTT.

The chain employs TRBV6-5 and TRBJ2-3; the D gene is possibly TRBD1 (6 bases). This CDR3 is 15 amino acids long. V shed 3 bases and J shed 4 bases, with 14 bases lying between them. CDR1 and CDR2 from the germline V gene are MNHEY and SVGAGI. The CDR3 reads CASSYLQGQADTQYF. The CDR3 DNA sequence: TGTGCCAGCAGTTATCTACAGGGTCAAGCAGATACGCAGTATTTT.

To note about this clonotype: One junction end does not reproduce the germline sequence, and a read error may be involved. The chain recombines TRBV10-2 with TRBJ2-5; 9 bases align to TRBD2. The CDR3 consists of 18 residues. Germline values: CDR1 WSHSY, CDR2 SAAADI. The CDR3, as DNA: TGTGCCAGCAGTGAGTCTATCAGGAGCGGGGGGTACCAAGAGACCCAGTACTTC. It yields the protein CASSESIRSGGYQETQYF.

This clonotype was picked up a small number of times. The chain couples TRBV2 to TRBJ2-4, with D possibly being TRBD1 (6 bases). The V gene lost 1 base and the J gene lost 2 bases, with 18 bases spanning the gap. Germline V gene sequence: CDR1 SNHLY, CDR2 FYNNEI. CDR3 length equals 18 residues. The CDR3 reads CASSEGFAYGQSKNIQYF. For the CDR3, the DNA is TGTGCCAGCAGTGAAGGGTTTGCCTATGGACAGTCCAAAAACATTCAGTACTTC.

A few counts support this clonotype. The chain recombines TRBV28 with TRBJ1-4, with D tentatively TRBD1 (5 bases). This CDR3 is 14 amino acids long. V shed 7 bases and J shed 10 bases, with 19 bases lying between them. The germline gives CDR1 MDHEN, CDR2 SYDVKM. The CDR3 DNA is TGTGCCAGCACCTTCGGGACGGCAGGTGGAAAACTGTTTTTT. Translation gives CASTFGTAGGKLFF.

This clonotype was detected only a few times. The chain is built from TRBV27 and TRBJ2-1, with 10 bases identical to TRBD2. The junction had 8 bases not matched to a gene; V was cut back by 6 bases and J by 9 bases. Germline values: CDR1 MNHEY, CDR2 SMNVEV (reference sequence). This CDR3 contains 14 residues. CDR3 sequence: CASSPSGGASEQFF. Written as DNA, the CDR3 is TGTGCCAGCAGCCCAAGCGGGGGGGCGAGTGAGCAGTTCTTC.

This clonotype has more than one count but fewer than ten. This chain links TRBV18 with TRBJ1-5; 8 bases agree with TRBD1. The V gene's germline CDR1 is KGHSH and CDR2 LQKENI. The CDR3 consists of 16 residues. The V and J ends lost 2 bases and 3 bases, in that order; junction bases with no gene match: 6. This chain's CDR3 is CASSPSTGGTNQPQHF. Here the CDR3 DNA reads TGTGCCAGCTCACCAAGCACAGGGGGGACCAATCAGCCCCAGCATTTT.

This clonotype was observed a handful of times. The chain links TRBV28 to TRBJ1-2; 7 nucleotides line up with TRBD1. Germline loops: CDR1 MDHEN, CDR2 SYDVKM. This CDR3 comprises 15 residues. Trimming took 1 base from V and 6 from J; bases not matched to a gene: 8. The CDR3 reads CASSLLRGPEDGYTF. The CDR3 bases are TGTGCCAGCAGTTTATTGAGGGGGCCTGAGGATGGCTACACCTTC.

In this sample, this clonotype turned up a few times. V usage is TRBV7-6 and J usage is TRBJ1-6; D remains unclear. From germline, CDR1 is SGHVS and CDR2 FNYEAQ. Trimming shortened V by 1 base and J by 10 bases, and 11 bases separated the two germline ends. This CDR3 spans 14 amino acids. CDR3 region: CASSLGTFSSPLHF. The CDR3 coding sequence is TGTGCCAGCAGCTTAGGGACTTTCAGCTCACCCCTCCACTTT.

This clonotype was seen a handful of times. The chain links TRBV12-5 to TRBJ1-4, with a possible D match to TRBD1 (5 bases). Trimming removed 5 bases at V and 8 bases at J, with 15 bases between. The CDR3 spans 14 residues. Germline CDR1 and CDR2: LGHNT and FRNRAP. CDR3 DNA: TGTGCTAGTGGTCTAGGGGACGTTTGGGAAAAACTGTTTTTT. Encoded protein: CASGLGDVWEKLFF.

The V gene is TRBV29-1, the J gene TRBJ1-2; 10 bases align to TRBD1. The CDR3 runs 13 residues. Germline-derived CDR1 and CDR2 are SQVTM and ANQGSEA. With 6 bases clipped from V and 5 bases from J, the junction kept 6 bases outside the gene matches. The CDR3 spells CSVKTGGRYGYTF. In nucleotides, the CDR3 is TGCAGCGTGAAGACAGGGGGCAGGTATGGCTACACCTTC.

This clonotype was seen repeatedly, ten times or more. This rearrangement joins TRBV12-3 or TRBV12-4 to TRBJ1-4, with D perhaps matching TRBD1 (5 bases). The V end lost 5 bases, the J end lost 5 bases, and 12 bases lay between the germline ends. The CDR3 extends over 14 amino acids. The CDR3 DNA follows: TGTGCCAGCAGTCCGGGACGGTCAAATGAAAAACTGTTTTTT. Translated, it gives CASSPGRSNEKLFF.

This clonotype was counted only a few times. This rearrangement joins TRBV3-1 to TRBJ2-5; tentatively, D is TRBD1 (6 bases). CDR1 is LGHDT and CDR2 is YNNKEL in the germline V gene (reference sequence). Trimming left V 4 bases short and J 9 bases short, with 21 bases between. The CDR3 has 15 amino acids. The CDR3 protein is CASSPTVGDNAAQYF. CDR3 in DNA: TGTGCCAGCAGCCCCACCGTGGGGGACAATGCGGCCCAGTACTTC.

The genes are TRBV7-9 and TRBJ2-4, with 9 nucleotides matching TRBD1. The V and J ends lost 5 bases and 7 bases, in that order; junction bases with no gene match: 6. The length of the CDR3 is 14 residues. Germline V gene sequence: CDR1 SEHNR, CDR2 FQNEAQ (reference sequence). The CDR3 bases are TGTGCCAGCAGCCTACAGGGGGCTGGGAACATTCAGTACTTC. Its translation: CASSLQGAGNIQYF.

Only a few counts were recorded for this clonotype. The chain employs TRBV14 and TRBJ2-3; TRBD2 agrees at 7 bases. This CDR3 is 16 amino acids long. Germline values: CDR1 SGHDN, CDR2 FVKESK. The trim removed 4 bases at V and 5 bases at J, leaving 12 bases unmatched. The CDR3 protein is CASSPRVQRGIDTQYF. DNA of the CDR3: TGTGCCAGCAGCCCCCGGGTCCAGCGGGGAATAGATACGCAGTATTTT.